This T cell receptor (beta chain) was sequenced during a study of Ad26.COV2.S vaccination and SARS-CoV-2 variants. Profiled with immunoSEQ multiplex PCR; TCRdb holds only in-frame clones, not every one. Among hundreds of thousands of clones listed, around 87% were seen once. Documented treatment: around 19 received Ad26.COV2.S at low or high dose, single or two shots; five or six received placebo; per-sample allocation not given. At day 63 after the first vaccine or placebo injection, samples were drawn. This CDR3 spans 16 amino acids. Germline V gene data show CDR1 as SNHLY and CDR2 as FYNNEI. The V and J ends lost 7 bases and 0 bases respectively, with 13 bases between them.

The TCR sequence derives from a person between 18 and 59 years old who received the Ad26.COV2.S COVID-19 vaccine or a placebo. The genes are TRBV2 and TRBJ2-6; a weak D match, TRBD2 (6 bases). The sequenced sample was peripheral blood, obtained in a trial of Ad26.COV2.S vaccine versus placebo. The CDR3 coding sequence is TGTGCCAGCACCTCGCGGGGCCTCTCTGGGGCCAACGTCCTGACTTTC. Protein sequence: CASTSRGLSGANVLTF.